Each of the 24 T cell receptor beta chains below was sequenced from the same sample in a study of T cell responses to AZD1222 COVID-19 vaccine. Using immunoSEQ multiplex PCR, the repertoire was profiled, and TCRdb retains in-frame clones only, with some absent. Of around 99,000 clones listed, roughly nine tenths were seen once; the top ten hold around 7%. Sample: peripheral blood, taken on day 0 of AZD1222 vaccination. The receptors shown here come from an adult in good health.

This clone was detected only once. The V and J genes are TRBV27 and TRBJ1-2; D is perhaps TRBD1 (6 bases). The CDR3 runs 15 residues. V was clipped by 2 bases and J by 7 bases, with 17 bases between them. CDR1 MNHEY and CDR2 SMNVEV come from the germline V gene (reference sequence). This chain's CDR3 is CASSLMSPGAGGYTF. CDR3 nucleotides: TGTGCCAGCAGTTTAATGTCCCCGGGGGCGGGTGGCTACACCTTC.

The rearrangement links TRBV3-1 (or the pseudogene TRBV3-2) to TRBJ1-2, with TRBD1 matching over 9 bases. Per germline, CDR1 LGHDT and CDR2 YNNKEL (reference sequence). CDR3 size: 15 residues. Losses at the gene ends were 4 bases for V and 2 bases for J; bases not matched to a gene: 5. The CDR3 region has the DNA TGTGCCAGCAGCCGCCCAGGACAGGGGAACTATGGCTACACCTTC. Protein product: CASSRPGQGNYGYTF.

A few counts support this clone. The chain carries TRBV5-1 and TRBJ1-1, with D possibly TRBD1 on 6 matching bases. In germline, CDR1 is SGHRS, CDR2 YFSETQ. The CDR3 extends over 18 amino acids. The ends were cut back, 4 bases at V and 1 base at J, with 23 bases in the middle. DNA for the CDR3: TGCGCCAGCAGCGGCGGATCAGGGGAAGGGATTTGGAACACTGAAGCTTTCTTT. It specifies CASSGGSGEGIWNTEAFF.

The chain employs TRBV10-3 and TRBJ1-3; no reliable D call. The CDR3 extends over 15 amino acids. Germline-derived CDR1 and CDR2 are ENHRY and SYGVKD. Trimming removed 0 bases at V and 3 bases at J, with 9 bases between. The CDR3 loop is CAISESGGNGNTIYF. DNA of the CDR3: TGTGCCATCAGTGAGTCCGGAGGGAATGGAAACACCATATATTTT.

The chain links TRBV28 to TRBJ2-1, with a tentative D call TRBD1 (5 bases). There are 13 residues in the CDR3. The V end was cut by 9 bases, the J end by 4 bases, with 13 bases between. Germline CDR1 MDHEN, CDR2 SYDVKM. The CDR3, as DNA: TGTGCCAGTGGAAGACCAGGGTACAATGAGCAGTTCTTC. It encodes CASGRPGYNEQFF.

The chain links TRBV3-1 (or the pseudogene TRBV3-2) to TRBJ1-1; possible D gene TRBD1, 6 bases. Trimming shortened V by 4 bases and J by 6 bases, and 12 bases separated the two germline ends. The CDR3 sequence is 13 residues long. The germline gives CDR1 LGHDT, CDR2 YNNKEL (reference sequence). For the CDR3, the DNA is TGTGCCAGCAGCCTAAGAGGGGGATCTGAAGCTTTCTTT. Amino acid sequence: CASSLRGGSEAFF.

CDR3 coding DNA: TGTGCCGGCTGGGACGGGCACACTGAAGCTTTCTTT. It specifies CAGWDGHTEAFF. V and J are TRBV28 and TRBJ1-1, with D tentatively TRBD1 (5 bases). The V gene's germline CDR1 is MDHEN and CDR2 SYDVKM. CDR3 length equals 12 residues. The V and J ends lost 11 bases and 3 bases respectively, with 13 bases between them.

The V gene is TRBV18, the J gene TRBJ1-1, with unresolved D. The germline CDR1 and CDR2 sequences are KGHSH and LQKENI. V shed 0 bases and J shed 0 bases, with 14 bases lying between them. The CDR3 runs to 17 residues. CDR3 bases: TGTGCCAGCTCACCACCCTGGAGCAGAGTTATGAACACTGAAGCTTTCTTT. The encoded protein is CASSPPWSRVMNTEAFF.

This chain joins TRBV2 and TRBJ1-5, with 8 bases fitting TRBD1. V lost 4 bases to trimming and J lost 5 bases; unmatched junction nucleotides: 10. Germline V gene lookup returns CDR1 SNHLY and CDR2 FYNNEI. This CDR3 spans 16 amino acids. The CDR3 sequence: CASSGAGTGKDQPQHF. The CDR3 DNA is TGTGCCAGCAGTGGAGCCGGGACAGGTAAAGATCAGCCCCAGCATTTT.

The rearrangement joins TRBV29-1 to TRBJ1-1; D is undetermined. This CDR3 region has 13 residues. The germline V gene encodes CDR1 SQVTM and CDR2 ANQGSEA. V lost 5 bases and J 0 bases, leaving 10 bases between the germline ends. The CDR3 nucleotides are TGCAGCGTTTTTAGACCGATGAACACTGAAGCTTTCTTT. This encodes CSVFRPMNTEAFF.

The rearrangement links TRBV6-2 or TRBV6-3 to TRBJ2-1, with 7 bases lining up with TRBD1. V dropped 2 bases and J dropped 5; count of bases not matched to a gene: 6. CDR3 length equals 15 residues. The germline gives CDR1 MNHEY, CDR2 SVGEGT. DNA for the CDR3: TGTGCCAGCAGTTACCACCGACAGGGCCACAATGAGCAGTTCTTC. It specifies CASSYHRQGHNEQFF.

The chain employs TRBV10-3 and TRBJ2-7; the D gene is possibly TRBD2 (5 bases). V was pared by 0 bases and J by 7 bases, with 22 bases between. CDR3 length: 17 residues. From germline, CDR1 is ENHRY and CDR2 SYGVKD. CDR3 protein: CAISESKAGVLSGEQYF. The CDR3 DNA reads TGTGCCATCAGTGAGTCGAAGGCGGGTGTATTATCGGGGGAGCAGTACTTC.

The chain has TRBV29-1 and TRBJ1-5, with D unresolved. The ends were cut back, 4 bases at V and 5 bases at J, with 9 bases in the middle. Germline values: CDR1 SQVTM, CDR2 ANQGSEA. This CDR3 spans 12 amino acids. CDR3 sequence reads: CSVGARDQPQHF. Here the CDR3 DNA reads TGCAGCGTTGGGGCCAGAGATCAGCCCCAGCATTTT. Filled out from reference TRBV29-1 and TRBJ1-5, the complete variable domain reads SAVISQKPSRDICQRGTSLTIQCQVDSQVTMMFWYRQQPGQSLTLIATANQGSEATYESGFVIDKFPISRPNLTFSTLTVSNMSPEDSSIYLCSVGARDQPQHFGDGTRLSIL.

V gene TRBV19 combines with J gene TRBJ1-4, with a possible D match to TRBD1 (5 bases). CDR1 and CDR2 from the germline V gene are LNHDA and SQIVND (reference sequence). Trimming took 5 bases from V and 3 from J, leaving 13 bases between them. This CDR3 is built from 15 residues. This CDR3 reads CASSSRGQANEKLFF. The DNA for the CDR3 is TGTGCCAGTAGTTCCCGGGGCCAGGCTAATGAAAAACTGTTTTTT.

The V and J genes are TRBV6-4 and TRBJ2-1, with 8 positions matching TRBD2. Germline CDR1 MRHNA, CDR2 SNTAGT. This CDR3 has 15 amino acids. Trimming at V came to 6 bases and at J to 6 bases, leaving 10 bases not matched to a gene. CDR3 residues: CASSGGVAGFNEQFF. The DNA of the CDR3 is TGTGCCAGCAGCGGCGGGGTAGCGGGGTTCAATGAGCAGTTCTTC.

The chain combines TRBV3-1 (or the pseudogene TRBV3-2) with TRBJ2-1, with 7 bases that match TRBD2. Per the germline V gene, CDR1 is LGHDT and CDR2 is YNNKEL (reference sequence). There are 15 residues in the CDR3. V gave up 6 bases and J gave up 8 bases; unmatched junction bases: 13. This chain's CDR3 is CASSTAGTLVDEQFF. In DNA form, the CDR3 reads TGTGCCAGCAGTACAGCGGGAACCCTTGTTGATGAGCAGTTCTTC.

This clone was seen a single time. The chain combines TRBV14 with TRBJ2-2, with 11 bases matching TRBD2. The germline CDR1 and CDR2 sequences are SGHDN and FVKESK. The CDR3 extends over 16 amino acids. The V segment lost 3 bases and the J segment 6 bases; nucleotides outside the gene matches: 6. This chain's CDR3 is CASSHRTSGLSGELFF. The CDR3 DNA sequence: TGTGCCAGCAGCCATCGGACTAGCGGGCTTTCCGGGGAGCTGTTTTTT.

J is TRBJ2-7 and V is TRBV7-2, with D possibly matching TRBD2 (5 bases). V lost 1 base and J lost 2, with 9 bases in between. Germline V CDR1 and CDR2: SGHTA, FQGNSA. The CDR3 consists of 14 residues. The DNA for the CDR3 is TGTGCCAGCAGCTTAGTAGCGCGTACCTACGAGCAGTACTTC. It yields the protein CASSLVARTYEQYF.

The chain recombines TRBV4-2 with TRBJ1-3; 9 bases are a match to TRBD1. The CDR3 spans 21 residues. CDR1 and CDR2 (germline): LGHNA, YNFKEQ. V lost 0 bases to trimming and J lost 0 bases; unmatched junction nucleotides: 15. The CDR3 reads CASSQEENRDRASHSGNTIYF. The CDR3 DNA reads TGTGCCAGCAGCCAAGAGGAAAACCGGGACAGGGCCTCCCACTCTGGAAACACCATATATTTT.

V and J are TRBV7-2 and TRBJ1-1; a weak D match, TRBD1 (5 bases). V shed 3 bases and J shed 4 bases, with 27 bases lying between them. Germline CDR1 is SGHTA and CDR2 is FQGNSA. The CDR3 runs to 19 residues. The CDR3 loop reads CASSFAQMGEEALATEAFF. Here the CDR3 DNA reads TGTGCCAGCAGCTTTGCTCAGATGGGGGAAGAGGCTCTGGCCACTGAAGCTTTCTTT.

The gene calls are TRBV3-1 (or the pseudogene TRBV3-2) and TRBJ1-2; 10 positions match TRBD1. The CDR3 is 15 residues long. J gave up 4 bases and V 3 bases, and 5 bases lay outside the gene matches. In germline, CDR1 is LGHDT, CDR2 YNNKEL (reference sequence). CDR3: CASSQGDRGGYGYTF. The CDR3 coding sequence is TGTGCCAGCAGCCAGGGGGACAGGGGAGGCTATGGCTACACCTTC.

The J gene is TRBJ1-4, the V gene TRBV7-9, with D uncertain. Deletions cut 1 base from V and 7 bases from J, with 4 bases between. The CDR3 length is 12 residues. Germline values: CDR1 SEHNR, CDR2 FQNEAQ (reference sequence). This CDR3 reads CASSLEGEKLFF. The CDR3 DNA is TGTGCCAGCAGCTTAGAGGGTGAAAAACTGTTTTTT.

The chain combines TRBV10-1 with TRBJ1-3; 10 nucleotides line up with TRBD1. With 3 bases clipped from V and 7 bases from J, the junction kept 3 bases outside the gene matches. The CDR3 totals 14 residues. CDR1 is WNHNN and CDR2 is SYGVQD in the germline V gene (reference sequence). This CDR3 is CASSDPGQGNTIYF. The CDR3 nucleotides are TGCGCCAGCAGTGACCCGGGACAGGGGAACACCATATATTTT.

Note on this clone: Relative to the germline gene, one junction end is altered; a read error may explain this. The chain has TRBV18 and TRBJ2-6; no reliable D call. The CDR3 spans 17 residues. CDR1 is KGHSH and CDR2 is LQKENI in the germline V gene. CDR3 DNA: TGTGCCAGCTCGCCACCACCGGGTTGGTCTGGGGCCAACGTCCTGACTTTC. It codes for CASSPPPGWSGANVLTF.